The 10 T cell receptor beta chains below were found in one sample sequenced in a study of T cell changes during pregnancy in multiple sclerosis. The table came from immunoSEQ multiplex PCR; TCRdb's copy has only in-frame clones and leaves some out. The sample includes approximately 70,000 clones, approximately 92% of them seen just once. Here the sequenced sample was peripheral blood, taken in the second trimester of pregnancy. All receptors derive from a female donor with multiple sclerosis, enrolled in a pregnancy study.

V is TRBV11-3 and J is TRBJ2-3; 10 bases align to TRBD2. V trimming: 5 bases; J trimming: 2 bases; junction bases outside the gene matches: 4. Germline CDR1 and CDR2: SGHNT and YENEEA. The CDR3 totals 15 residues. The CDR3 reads CASSLSGRATDTQYF. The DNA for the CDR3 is TGTGCCAGCAGCCTCAGCGGGAGGGCCACAGATACGCAGTATTTT.

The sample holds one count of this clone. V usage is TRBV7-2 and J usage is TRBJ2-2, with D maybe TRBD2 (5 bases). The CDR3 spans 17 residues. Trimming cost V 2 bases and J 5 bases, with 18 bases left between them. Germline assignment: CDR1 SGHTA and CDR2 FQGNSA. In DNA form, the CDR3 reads TGTGCCAGCAGCTTAATCCCCCTCGGACTGGGTACCGGGGAGCTGTTTTTT. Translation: CASSLIPLGLGTGELFF.

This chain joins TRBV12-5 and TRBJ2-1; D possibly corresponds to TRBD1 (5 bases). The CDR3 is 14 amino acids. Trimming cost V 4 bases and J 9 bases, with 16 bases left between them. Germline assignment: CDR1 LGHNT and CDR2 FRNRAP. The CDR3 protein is CASGWWSVTAEQFF. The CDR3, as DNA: TGTGCTAGTGGTTGGTGGTCGGTGACAGCTGAGCAGTTCTTC.

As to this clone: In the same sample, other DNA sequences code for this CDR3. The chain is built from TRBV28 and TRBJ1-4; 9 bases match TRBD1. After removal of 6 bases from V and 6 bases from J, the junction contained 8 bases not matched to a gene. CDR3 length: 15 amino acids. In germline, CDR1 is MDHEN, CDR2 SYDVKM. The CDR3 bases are TGTGCCAGCAGCCCCGGGGGGGACAGGGATGAAAAACTGTTTTTT. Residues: CASSPGGDRDEKLFF.

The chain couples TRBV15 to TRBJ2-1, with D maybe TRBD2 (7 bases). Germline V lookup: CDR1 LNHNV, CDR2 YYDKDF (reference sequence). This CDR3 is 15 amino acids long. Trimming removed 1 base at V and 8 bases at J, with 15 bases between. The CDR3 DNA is TGTGCCACCAGCAGAGTTGGCCGCGGGGGCGATGAGCAGTTCTTC. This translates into CATSRVGRGGDEQFF.

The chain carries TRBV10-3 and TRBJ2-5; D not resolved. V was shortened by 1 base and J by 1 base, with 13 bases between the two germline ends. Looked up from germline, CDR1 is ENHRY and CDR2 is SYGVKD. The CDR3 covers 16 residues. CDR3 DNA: TGTGCCATCAGTGAGTTGGCAGGCTTAAGCCAAGAGACCCAGTACTTC. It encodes CAISELAGLSQETQYF.

CDR3 sequence reads: CAISDSGSTYNEQFF. CDR3 nucleotides: TGTGCCATCAGTGATAGCGGGAGTACCTACAATGAGCAGTTCTTC. This chain connects TRBV10-3 to TRBJ2-1; 9 bases fit TRBD2. V shed 3 bases, J shed 2 bases, and the junction held 2 bases outside the gene matches. The CDR3 runs 15 residues. The germline V gene encodes CDR1 ENHRY and CDR2 SYGVKD.

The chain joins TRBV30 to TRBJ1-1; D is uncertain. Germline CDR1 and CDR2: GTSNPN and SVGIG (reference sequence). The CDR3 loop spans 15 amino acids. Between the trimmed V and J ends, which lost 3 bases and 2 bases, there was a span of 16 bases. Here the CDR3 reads CAWRFRVNSNTEAFF. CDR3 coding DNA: TGTGCCTGGAGGTTTCGGGTGAACTCTAACACTGAAGCTTTCTTT.

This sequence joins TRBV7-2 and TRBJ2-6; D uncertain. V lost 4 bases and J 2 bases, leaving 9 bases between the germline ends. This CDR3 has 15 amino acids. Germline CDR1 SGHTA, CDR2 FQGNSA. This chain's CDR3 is CASSSLRTGANVLTF. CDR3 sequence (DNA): TGTGCCAGCAGCTCACTACGGACTGGGGCCAACGTCCTGACTTTC. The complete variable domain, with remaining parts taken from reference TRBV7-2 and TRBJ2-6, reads GAGVSQSPSNKVTEKGKDVELRCDPISGHTALYWYRQSLGQGLEFLIYFQGNSAPDKSGLPSDRFSAERTGGSVSTLTIQRTQQEDSAVYLCASSSLRTGANVLTFGAGSRLTVL.

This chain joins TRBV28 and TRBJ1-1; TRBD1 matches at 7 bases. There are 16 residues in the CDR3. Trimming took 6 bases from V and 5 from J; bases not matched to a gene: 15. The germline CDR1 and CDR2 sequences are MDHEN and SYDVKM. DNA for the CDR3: TGTGCCAGCAGAATTTCGATGGAGGGGGCGCGAACTGAAGCTTTCTTT. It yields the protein CASRISMEGARTEAFF.